A single sample is the source of the 17 T cell receptor beta chains below, sequenced in a study of blood T cells in healthy people across ages. Next came a second PCR, run for about 6 to 12 cycles, which used a sample-barcoded 5' primer along with a J-beta primer mix. TCRdb analysed the 5' RACE reads with MiXCR anew, one entry per CDR3 protein. The sample has 1.5 million to 2 million distinct CDR3 sequences; roughly 32% are singletons. The sample was blood. These receptors were collected from a woman in her twenties or thirties in good health.

With regard to this clonotype: A clone one base away is much larger, so this may be a read error. This chain uses TRBV27 with TRBJ2-3; 13 bases are shared with TRBD2. This CDR3 has 15 residues. Germline trimming cut 5 bases from V and 2 bases from J; bases unmatched to any gene: 1. Germline-derived CDR1 and CDR2 are MNHEY and SMNVEV (reference sequence). This CDR3 is CASSTSGRATDTQYF. As DNA, the CDR3 is TGTGCCAGCAGTACTAGCGGGAGGGCCACAGATACGCAGTATTTT.

This chain uses TRBV30 with TRBJ2-5; no clear D gene. The J call may not be correct, given that the DNA end is closer to TRBJ2-7. The CDR3 is 10 amino acids. Germline CDR1 reads GTSNPN; CDR2 reads SVGIG (reference sequence). The CDR3 is CAWGMSEQYF. CDR3 sequence (DNA): TGTGCCTGGGGCATGAGCGAGCAGTACTTC.

The chain has TRBV4-1 and TRBJ1-1; D unclear. Germline V gives CDR1 MGHRA, CDR2 YSYEKL. This CDR3 has 15 residues. V lost 5 bases to trimming and J lost 4 bases, with 17 bases between them. Here the CDR3 DNA reads TGCGCCAGCAGCGGAACGGGAGCGGGAACCACTGAAGCTTTCTTT. It encodes CASSGTGAGTTEAFF.

The table lists this clonotype with a few counts. The chain combines TRBV6-5 with TRBJ1-5; D might be TRBD1 (6 bases). The CDR3 runs 15 residues. Germline V gives CDR1 MNHEY, CDR2 SVGAGI. The V end lost 6 bases, the J end lost 6 bases, and 18 bases lay between the germline ends. The chain's CDR3 is CASSLTGLSPQPQHF. In DNA form, the CDR3 reads TGTGCCAGCAGCCTGACAGGACTTTCCCCTCAGCCCCAGCATTTT.

This clonotype was found a few times. V and J are TRBV11-2 and TRBJ2-3, with 8 positions matching TRBD2. The CDR3 has 16 amino acids. The germline V gene encodes CDR1 SGHAT and CDR2 FQNNGV. Trimming at V came to 0 bases and at J to 9 bases, leaving 11 bases not matched to a gene. For the CDR3, the DNA is TGTGCCAGCAGCTTAGATCGTAGCGGGACGGGAGGAACGCAGTATTTT. It yields the protein CASSLDRSGTGGTQYF.

The chain couples TRBV6-1 to TRBJ2-1, with a possible D match to TRBD1 (5 bases). The germline V and J ends were trimmed by 7 bases and 3 bases, with 10 bases remaining between them. CDR3 length equals 13 residues. Germline loops: CDR1 MNHNS, CDR2 SASEGT. The CDR3 DNA reads TGTGCCAGCACGGGTCAGGGCTACAATGAGCAGTTCTTC. It yields the protein CASTGQGYNEQFF.

As concerns this clonotype: Compared with germline, one end of the junction differs, possibly owing to a read error. The genes are TRBV24-1 and TRBJ1-5; possible D gene TRBD1, 6 bases. Germline V gene lookup returns CDR1 KGHDR and CDR2 SFDVKD. This CDR3 has 16 amino acids. The CDR3 region has the DNA TGTACCACCAGTGAACGGGCAGGGGCTATCGGGGGACCCCAGCATTTT. As protein: CTTSERAGAIGGPQHF.

This clonotype has a handful of counts. The V gene is TRBV28, the J gene TRBJ2-7, with 7 bases matching TRBD2. Trimming cost V 8 bases and J 1 base; bases outside gene matches: 2. CDR3 length: 12 amino acids. CDR1 is MDHEN, CDR2 SYDVKM, per germline. The CDR3 DNA follows: TGTGCCAGCGGGGAGGGTTCCTACGAGCAGTACTTC. Amino acids: CASGEGSYEQYF. The entire variable domain, with the rest obtained from reference TRBV28 and TRBJ2-7, is as follows: DVKVTQSSRYLVKRTGEKVFLECVQDMDHENMFWYRQDPGLGLRLIYFSYDVKMKEKGDIPEGYSVSREKKERFSLILESASTNQTSMYLCASGEGSYEQYFGPGTRLTVT.

This clonotype was observed a handful of times. The chain joins TRBV10-2 to TRBJ1-5; tentatively, D is TRBD1 (5 bases). CDR1 and CDR2 (germline): WSHSY, SAAADI. Deletions cut 5 bases from V and 5 bases from J, with 16 bases between. The CDR3 covers 15 residues. The CDR3 region has the DNA TGCGCCAGCAGTCCCGAATTCCAGGGCTATCAGCCCCAGCATTTT. The encoded protein is CASSPEFQGYQPQHF.

This clonotype was counted between two and nine times. The chain combines TRBV7-9 with TRBJ1-1, with D maybe TRBD1 (6 bases). The CDR3 has 15 residues. The germline V gene has CDR1 SEHNR and CDR2 FQNEAQ (reference sequence). Trimming took 1 base from V and 5 from J, leaving 14 bases between them. This CDR3 reads CASSLGEGRGTEAFF. CDR3 bases: TGTGCCAGCAGCTTAGGGGAGGGAAGGGGGACTGAAGCTTTCTTT.

The chain carries TRBV7-9 and TRBJ1-2, with D hard to call. V lost 5 bases, J lost 2 bases, and 21 bases lay in between. The germline gives CDR1 SEHNR, CDR2 FQNEAQ (reference sequence). CDR3 length: 17 amino acids. The CDR3 nucleotides are TGTGCCAGCAGCCCTGGCCGCGCAGGCCTGGTGAACTATGGCTACACCTTC. It specifies CASSPGRAGLVNYGYTF.

The chain carries TRBV6-1 and TRBJ1-2; D is unclear. The CDR3 is 16 amino acids. V gave up 0 bases and J gave up 4 bases, with 15 bases separating them. Germline CDR1 and CDR2: MNHNS and SASEGT. In DNA, the CDR3 is TGTGCCAGCAGTGAAGCCCGGCAGCGACCACTCTATGGCTACACCTTC. Its protein is CASSEARQRPLYGYTF.

This clonotype was observed a few times. The chain has TRBV9 and TRBJ2-7; 7 positions agree with TRBD2. Germline V lookup: CDR1 SGDLS, CDR2 YYNGEE. The ends lost 4 bases at V and 2 bases at J; junction bases unmatched: 12. The CDR3 extends over 16 amino acids. The CDR3 bases are TGTGCCAGCAGCCGCGAGAGCGGGATAGGGACCTACGAGCAGTACTTC. It is translated as CASSRESGIGTYEQYF.

This chain connects TRBV29-1 to TRBJ2-7; 7 bases fit TRBD2. V was pared by 6 bases and J by 3 bases, with 5 bases of the junction left unmatched. CDR3 length: 12 amino acids. Germline lookup yields CDR1 SQVTM and CDR2 ANQGSEA. The CDR3 reads CSVLGGGYEQYF. The CDR3 bases are TGCAGCGTGTTGGGCGGGGGCTACGAGCAGTACTTC.

The chain employs TRBV5-1 and TRBJ2-5; no clear D. The CDR3 covers 14 residues. Trimming removed 3 bases from V and 5 bases from J, with 14 bases in between. In germline, CDR1 is SGHRS, CDR2 YFSETQ. The CDR3 loop reads CASSWGPGRETQYF. The CDR3 region has the DNA TGCGCCAGCAGCTGGGGTCCCGGACGGGAGACCCAGTACTTC.

This clonotype was detected many times. This chain uses TRBV4-1 with TRBJ2-7; 7 bases are a match to TRBD2. Trimming cost V 5 bases and J 1 base; bases outside gene matches: 11. This CDR3 contains 16 residues. The germline gives CDR1 MGHRA, CDR2 YSYEKL. For the CDR3, the DNA is TGCGCCAGCAGCTCTTCCCCAGGCGGGAGTTCCTACGAGCAGTACTTC. This translates into CASSSSPGGSSYEQYF.

This clonotype occurred a few times. This chain links TRBV27 with TRBJ2-3, with TRBD2 matching 7 bases. J gave up 7 bases and V 5 bases, and 12 bases lay outside the gene matches. CDR1 is MNHEY and CDR2 is SMNVEV in the germline V gene (reference sequence). CDR3 size: 15 residues. The CDR3 loop reads CASSPTPRTSNTQYF. The DNA of the CDR3 is TGTGCCAGCAGTCCAACCCCCCGGACTAGTAATACGCAGTATTTT.